Listed below are T cell receptor beta chains from one sample, sequenced in a study of beta chain features in type 1 diabetes. The protocol was immunoSEQ multiplex PCR, while the TCRdb copy is restricted to in-frame clones and leaves out a portion. This sample has hundreds of thousands of clones; roughly a sixth occur once, and the top ten carry approximately 0.099%. Material: naive CD4+ T cells from blood. Receptors were obtained from a young man in good health. CDR3s include the opening cysteine and the closing phenylalanine or tryptophan. Fields, in order: V gene, J gene, D gene, clone size, CDR3 DNA, CDR3 protein. The D gene is left open where the match is weak. Rows may omit the clone size; those that give it use once, few, many or a size class.

V gene: TRBV4-2
J gene: TRBJ1-3
D gene: .
clone size: few
CDR3 DNA: TGTGCCAGCAGCCAAGATCGGGGCTCTGGAAACACCATATATTTT
CDR3 protein: CASSQDRGSGNTIYF

V gene: TRBV11-2
J gene: TRBJ2-6
D gene: .
clone size: few
CDR3 DNA: TGTGCCAGCAGCTTCGGGGCGGGGACTCACTCTGGGGCCAACGTCCTGACTTTC
CDR3 protein: CASSFGAGTHSGANVLTF

V gene: TRBV9
J gene: TRBJ2-7
D gene: .
clone size: .
CDR3 DNA: TGTGCCAGCAGCGCCCATCGAGAACCCACCTACGAGCAGTACTTC
CDR3 protein: CASSAHREPTYEQYF

V gene: TRBV12-5
J gene: TRBJ1-2
D gene: TRBD1
clone size: .
CDR3 DNA: TGTGCTAGTGGTTCTCCCGAAGGGACAGGGGGCGGCTACACCTTC
CDR3 protein: CASGSPEGTGGGYTF

V gene: TRBV7-8
J gene: TRBJ2-3
D gene: TRBD1
clone size: few
CDR3 DNA: TGTGCCAGCAGCAGATGGGACAGGGGGATTGTGGGCGCAGATACGCAGTATTTT
CDR3 protein: CASSRWDRGIVGADTQYF

V gene: TRBV5-4
J gene: TRBJ2-3
D gene: .
clone size: few
CDR3 DNA: TGTGCCAGCAGTCAGGGAGGTGTACGGGATACGCAGTATTTT
CDR3 protein: CASSQGGVRDTQYF

V gene: TRBV5-4
J gene: TRBJ2-5
D gene: TRBD1
clone size: few
CDR3 DNA: TGTGCCAGCAGCCGGACAGGGGATTACCAAGAGACCCAGTACTTC
CDR3 protein: CASSRTGDYQETQYF

V gene: TRBV5-1
J gene: TRBJ2-5
D gene: .
clone size: .
CDR3 DNA: TGCGCCAGCAGCTTACCCTCTAAAGAGACCCAGTACTTC
CDR3 protein: CASSLPSKETQYF

V gene: TRBV18
J gene: TRBJ2-7
D gene: .
clone size: few
CDR3 DNA: TGTGCCAGCTCACCATCGGAGGCCGGCAAGCAGTACTTC
CDR3 protein: CASSPSEAGKQYF

V gene: TRBV2
J gene: TRBJ1-1
D gene: TRBD1
clone size: once
CDR3 DNA: TGTGCCAGCAGAACGGACAGGCGGGGAACTGAAGCTTTCTTT
CDR3 protein: CASRTDRRGTEAFF

V gene: TRBV9
J gene: TRBJ1-1
D gene: .
clone size: .
CDR3 DNA: TGTGCCAGCAGCGTAGTCGGGACAAAGAACACTGAAGCTTTCTTT
CDR3 protein: CASSVVGTKNTEAFF

V gene: TRBV15
J gene: TRBJ2-7
D gene: TRBD2
clone size: .
CDR3 DNA: TGTGCCACCAGCAGAGATAACCGGGGAGGGGTGCAGTACTTC
CDR3 protein: CATSRDNRGGVQYF

V gene: TRBV29-1
J gene: TRBJ2-1
D gene: TRBD1
clone size: .
CDR3 DNA: TGCAGCGTTGGGGGACAGGGGGCTAGGAATGAGCAGTTCTTC
CDR3 protein: CSVGGQGARNEQFF

V gene: TRBV4-1
J gene: TRBJ1-2
D gene: TRBD1
clone size: .
CDR3 DNA: TGCGCCAGCAGCCAACCCCCCAGGGGGGCATATGGCTACACCTTC
CDR3 protein: CASSQPPRGAYGYTF

V gene: TRBV14
J gene: TRBJ2-1
D gene: .
clone size: many
CDR3 DNA: TGTGCCAGCAGCCCCCGGCGGAACTCCTACAATGAGCAGTTCTTC
CDR3 protein: CASSPRRNSYNEQFF

V gene: TRBV28
J gene: TRBJ2-7
D gene: .
clone size: few
CDR3 DNA: TGTGCCAGCAGTTTACTGGGCGAGCAGTACTTC
CDR3 protein: CASSLLGEQYF

V gene: TRBV7-2
J gene: TRBJ1-5
D gene: .
clone size: .
CDR3 DNA: TGTGCCAGCAGCCTGTCCCCCGTTCAGCCCCAGCATTTT
CDR3 protein: CASSLSPVQPQHF

V gene: TRBV5-1
J gene: TRBJ2-1
D gene: TRBD2
clone size: few
CDR3 DNA: TGCGCCAGCAGCTTGGCGGCTAGCGGGGGCCGGAGCTCCTACAATGAGCAGTTCTTC
CDR3 protein: CASSLAASGGRSSYNEQFF

V gene: TRBV28
J gene: TRBJ2-4
D gene: .
clone size: many
CDR3 DNA: TGTGCCAGCAGGAGAGTGGCAGCTAAAAACATTCAGTACTTC
CDR3 protein: CASRRVAAKNIQYF

V gene: TRBV7-9
J gene: TRBJ2-7
D gene: .
clone size: .
CDR3 DNA: TGTGCCAGCAGCCCGCGAGGGATCGGGAGTTCCTACGAGCAGTACTTC
CDR3 protein: CASSPRGIGSSYEQYF

V gene: TRBV28
J gene: TRBJ2-1
D gene: .
clone size: .
CDR3 DNA: TGTGCCAGCAGTTCCTCCAGGAACAATGAGCAGTTCTTC
CDR3 protein: CASSSSRNNEQFF

V gene: TRBV10-2
J gene: TRBJ1-2
D gene: TRBD1
clone size: few
CDR3 DNA: TGCGCCAGCAGTGAGTCCGGGGACAGTGGCTACACCTTC
CDR3 protein: CASSESGDSGYTF

V gene: TRBV9
J gene: TRBJ1-5
D gene: TRBD1
clone size: few
CDR3 DNA: TGTGCCAGCAGCTTAACGACAGGGAGTCAGCCCCAGCATTTT
CDR3 protein: CASSLTTGSQPQHF

V gene: TRBV7-2
J gene: TRBJ2-1
D gene: .
clone size: .
CDR3 DNA: TGTGCCAGCAGCCTCCGGGGTGCTTCCTACAATGAGCAGTTCTTC
CDR3 protein: CASSLRGASYNEQFF

V gene: TRBV19
J gene: TRBJ2-7
D gene: .
clone size: .
CDR3 DNA: TGTGCCAGTAGTTCGACGGGACACCCTCTCTTC
CDR3 protein: CASSSTGHPLF

V gene: TRBV4-3
J gene: TRBJ1-1
D gene: .
clone size: .
CDR3 DNA: TGCGCCAGCAGCCAAGAGAGCAAAACAGCCGAAGCTTTCTTT
CDR3 protein: CASSQESKTAEAFF

V gene: TRBV20-1
J gene: TRBJ2-7
D gene: .
clone size: .
CDR3 DNA: TGCAGTGCAGCGACTGCCTACGAGCAGTACTTC
CDR3 protein: CSAATAYEQYF

V gene: TRBV7-9
J gene: TRBJ2-7
D gene: TRBD1
clone size: .
CDR3 DNA: TGTGCCAGCAGCTTCGCCGGGACAGTCTACGAGCAGTACTTC
CDR3 protein: CASSFAGTVYEQYF

V gene: TRBV6-5
J gene: TRBJ1-2
D gene: .
clone size: .
CDR3 DNA: TGTGCCAGCACCCGCGGGCAGGCAACCTATGGCTACACCTTC
CDR3 protein: CASTRGQATYGYTF

V gene: TRBV28
J gene: TRBJ2-1
D gene: .
clone size: .
CDR3 DNA: TGTGCCAGCAGTTCCCTGAAGGTTAACGAGCAGTTCTTC
CDR3 protein: CASSSLKVNEQFF

V gene: TRBV4-1
J gene: TRBJ2-5
D gene: .
clone size: .
CDR3 DNA: TGCGCCAGCAGCCGCGTGAGGACTCGCTATGGGGAGACCCAGTACTTC
CDR3 protein: CASSRVRTRYGETQYF

V gene: TRBV5-4
J gene: TRBJ1-1
D gene: .
clone size: .
CDR3 DNA: TGTGCCAGCATCGGAGGGTGGGAAGCTTTCTTT
CDR3 protein: CASIGGWEAFF

V gene: TRBV7-8
J gene: TRBJ1-1
D gene: .
clone size: few
CDR3 DNA: TGTGCCAGCAGCCCCCGAGGGGGAATGGGAGCTTTCTTT
CDR3 protein: CASSPRGGMGAFF

V gene: TRBV28
J gene: TRBJ2-7
D gene: .
clone size: few
CDR3 DNA: TGTGCCAGCAGAACGCAGGGTCTAGGTAACTACGAGCAGTACTTC
CDR3 protein: CASRTQGLGNYEQYF

V gene: TRBV2
J gene: TRBJ2-5
D gene: TRBD2
clone size: once
CDR3 DNA: TGTGCCAGCAGTGAAGGGTCTAGCGGGGGGGCCTGGGAGACCCAGTACTTC
CDR3 protein: CASSEGSSGGAWETQYF

V gene: TRBV12-5
J gene: TRBJ2-1
D gene: TRBD1
clone size: few
CDR3 DNA: TGTGCTAGTGCCGTGGGACAGGGAAGCTACAATGAGCAGTTCTTC
CDR3 protein: CASAVGQGSYNEQFF

V gene: TRBV2
J gene: TRBJ1-2
D gene: .
clone size: few
CDR3 DNA: TGTGCCAGCAGCCTCGGGACGGCGAATGGCTACACCTTC
CDR3 protein: CASSLGTANGYTF

V gene: TRBV7-7
J gene: TRBJ2-2
D gene: .
clone size: .
CDR3 DNA: TGTGCCAGCAGCACTACAGCTAACACCGGGGAGCTGTTTTTT
CDR3 protein: CASSTTANTGELFF

V gene: TRBV7-2
J gene: TRBJ2-7
D gene: TRBD1
clone size: few
CDR3 DNA: TGTGCCAGCAGCGAAATAAGGGACAGCGAGCAGTACTTC
CDR3 protein: CASSEIRDSEQYF

V gene: TRBV7-3
J gene: TRBJ2-3
D gene: TRBD2
clone size: few
CDR3 DNA: TGTGCCAGCAGCTTATCTAGCGGGAGCACAGATACGCAGTATTTT
CDR3 protein: CASSLSSGSTDTQYF

V gene: TRBV5-1
J gene: TRBJ2-3
D gene: .
clone size: .
CDR3 DNA: TGCGCCAGCAGCTTGAGAGGGGGAAGGGACACAGATACGCAGTATTTT
CDR3 protein: CASSLRGGRDTDTQYF

V gene: TRBV7-3
J gene: TRBJ1-1
D gene: TRBD1
clone size: few
CDR3 DNA: TGTGCCAGCAGCTTCGGGACAGGGAGAAACACTGAAGCTTTCTTT
CDR3 protein: CASSFGTGRNTEAFF

V gene: TRBV27
J gene: TRBJ1-2
D gene: .
clone size: .
CDR3 DNA: TGTGCCAGCAGCGTGGACAGTAACTATGGCTACACCTTC
CDR3 protein: CASSVDSNYGYTF

V gene: TRBV6-5
J gene: TRBJ1-5
D gene: .
clone size: .
CDR3 DNA: TGTGCCAGCAGAACAGGGAATAGCAATCAGCCCCAGCATTTT
CDR3 protein: CASRTGNSNQPQHF

V gene: TRBV28
J gene: TRBJ1-4
D gene: .
clone size: .
CDR3 DNA: TGTGCCAGCAGCCCAGAAGGAGAAGGAGAAAAACTGTTTTTT
CDR3 protein: CASSPEGEGEKLFF

V gene: TRBV2
J gene: TRBJ1-5
D gene: .
clone size: few
CDR3 DNA: TGTGCCAGCAGTTCACAGGGAGGTCAGCCCCAGCATTTT
CDR3 protein: CASSSQGGQPQHF

V gene: TRBV9
J gene: TRBJ2-6
D gene: .
clone size: .
CDR3 DNA: TGTGCCAGCAGCGTTGCCGCAGGGGCCAACGTCCTGACTTTC
CDR3 protein: CASSVAAGANVLTF

V gene: TRBV18
J gene: TRBJ2-1
D gene: .
clone size: few
CDR3 DNA: TGTGCCAGCTCACAGGGGGGCCCTAAGGAGCAGTTCTTC
CDR3 protein: CASSQGGPKEQFF

V gene: TRBV7-9
J gene: TRBJ2-7
D gene: .
clone size: few
CDR3 DNA: TGTGCCAGCAGCGGCGGAGGGGTTTTAGGCGACGAGCAGTACTTC
CDR3 protein: CASSGGGVLGDEQYF

V gene: TRBV6-1
J gene: TRBJ2-3
D gene: TRBD1
clone size: few
CDR3 DNA: TGTGCCAGCAGTCGAGGACAGGGAGGCTTCTATTTT
CDR3 protein: CASSRGQGGFYF

V gene: TRBV9
J gene: TRBJ1-2
D gene: .
clone size: .
CDR3 DNA: TGTGCCAGCAGCGCCGCAGGACGAGGGCACTATGGCTACACCTTC
CDR3 protein: CASSAAGRGHYGYTF

V gene: TRBV5-1
J gene: TRBJ1-5
D gene: .
clone size: .
CDR3 DNA: TGCGCCAGCAGCTTGATGGGGCCGGGGCCCCAGCATTTT
CDR3 protein: CASSLMGPGPQHF

V gene: TRBV6-6
J gene: TRBJ1-4
D gene: TRBD1
clone size: few
CDR3 DNA: TGTGCCAGCATAGCGGGACAGAGAAATGAAAAACTGTTTTTT
CDR3 protein: CASIAGQRNEKLFF

V gene: TRBV28
J gene: TRBJ2-5
D gene: TRBD1
clone size: few
CDR3 DNA: TGTGCCAGCAGTCCTGGACAGGTCCAAGAGACCCAGTACTTC
CDR3 protein: CASSPGQVQETQYF

V gene: TRBV27
J gene: TRBJ1-5
D gene: .
clone size: .
CDR3 DNA: TGTGCCATGGGGGATCAGCCCCAGCATTTT
CDR3 protein: CAMGDQPQHF